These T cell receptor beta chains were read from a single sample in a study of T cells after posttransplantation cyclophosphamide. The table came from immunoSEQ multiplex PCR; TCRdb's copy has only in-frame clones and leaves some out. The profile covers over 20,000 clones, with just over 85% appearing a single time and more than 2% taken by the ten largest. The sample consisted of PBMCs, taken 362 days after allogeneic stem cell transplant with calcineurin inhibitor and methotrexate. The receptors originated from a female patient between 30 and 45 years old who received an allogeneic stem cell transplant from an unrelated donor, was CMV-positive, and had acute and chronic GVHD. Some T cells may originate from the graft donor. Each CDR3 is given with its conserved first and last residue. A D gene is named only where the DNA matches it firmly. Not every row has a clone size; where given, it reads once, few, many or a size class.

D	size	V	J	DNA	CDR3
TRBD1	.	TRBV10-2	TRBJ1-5	TGCGCCACCGCTTCCATCGGGACAGGGTTCGGGCAGCCCCAGCATTTT	CATASIGTGFGQPQHF
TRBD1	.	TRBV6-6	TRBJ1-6	TGTGCCAGCACCTTTCAGGGGGCTAATTCACCCCTCCACTTT	CASTFQGANSPLHF
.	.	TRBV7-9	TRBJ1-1	TGTGCCAGCAGCTTACGAAGCGTTGAAGCTTTCTTT	CASSLRSVEAFF
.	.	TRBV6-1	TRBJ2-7	TGTGCCAGCGGACACCGAAACTCCTACGAGCAGTACTTC	CASGHRNSYEQYF
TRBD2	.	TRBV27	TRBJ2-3	TGTGCCAGCAGTTTCCGCCCAGCGGGGGGCACAGATACGCAGTATTTT	CASSFRPAGGTDTQYF
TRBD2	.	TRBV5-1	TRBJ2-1	TGCGCCAGCAGCTCCAGGACTAGCGGGGGGGACAATGAGCAGTTCTTC	CASSSRTSGGDNEQFF
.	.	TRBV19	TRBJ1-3	TGTGCCAGCCGAAGCAATGGACCGGGGGACACCATATATTTT	CASRSNGPGDTIYF
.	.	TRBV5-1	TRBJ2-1	TGCGCCAGCACTGTCGCGGGCCCAGGCGTAGAGCAGTTCTTC	CASTVAGPGVEQFF
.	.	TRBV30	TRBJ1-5	TGTGCCTGGAGTATCTCGACGGGTAGCAATCAGCCCCAGCATTTT	CAWSISTGSNQPQHF
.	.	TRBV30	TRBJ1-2	TGTGCCGGACGCTGGAGGGCTGGCTACACCTTC	CAGRWRAGYTF
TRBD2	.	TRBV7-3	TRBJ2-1	TGTGCCAGCAGCTTAATGGCGGGGGGTTCCTACAATGAGCAGTTCTTC	CASSLMAGGSYNEQFF
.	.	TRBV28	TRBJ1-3	TGTGCCAGCAGGTTGTCAGGTTTTTCTGGAAACACCATATATTTT	CASRLSGFSGNTIYF
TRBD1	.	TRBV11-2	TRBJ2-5	TGTGCCAGCAGCTACACGACAGGGGAAGAGACCCAGTACTTC	CASSYTTGEETQYF
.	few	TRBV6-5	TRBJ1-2	TGTGCCAGCAGTACTCCAACTTTGGTCGGCTACACCTTC	CASSTPTLVGYTF
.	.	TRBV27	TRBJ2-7	TGTGCCAGCAGTACGGGACAAATCTACGAGCAGTACTTC	CASSTGQIYEQYF
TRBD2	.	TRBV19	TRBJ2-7	TGTGCCAGTAGTATTAACGGGGGGGGTCCCCCACCCTACGAGCAGTACTTC	CASSINGGGPPPYEQYF
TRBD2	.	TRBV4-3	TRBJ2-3	TGCGCCAGCAGCCAAGCCCGGACTAGCGGCGTTTACACAGATACGCAGTATTTT	CASSQARTSGVYTDTQYF
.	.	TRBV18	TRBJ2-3	TGTGCCAGCTCCCCTTCGGGAGATACGCAGTATTTT	CASSPSGDTQYF
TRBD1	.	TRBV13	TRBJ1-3	TGTGCCATCCTAGGGGGCCCTGGAAACACCATATATTTT	CAILGGPGNTIYF
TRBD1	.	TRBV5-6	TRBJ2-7	TGTGCCAGCAGCCCCCTGGGGGGGGACAGGGGTGAGCAGTACTTC	CASSPLGGDRGEQYF
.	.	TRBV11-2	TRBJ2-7	TGTGCCAGCAGCTTACGGCGCGGAGGCGTCTTTGCCGAGCAGTACTTC	CASSLRRGGVFAEQYF
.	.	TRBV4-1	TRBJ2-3	TGCGCCAGCAGCCACCCTCGCACAGATACGCAGTATTTT	CASSHPRTDTQYF
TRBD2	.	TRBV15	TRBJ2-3	TGTGCCACCAAAAGGGCGGGAGTCACAGATACGCAGTATTTT	CATKRAGVTDTQYF
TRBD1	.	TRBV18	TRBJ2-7	TGTGCCAGCTCCCAAGGACAGGGGAGCTCCTACGAGCAGTACTTC	CASSQGQGSSYEQYF
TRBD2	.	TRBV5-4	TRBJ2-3	TGTGCCAGCAGCCAGAGACTAGCGGGGAGCACAGATACGCAGTATTTT	CASSQRLAGSTDTQYF
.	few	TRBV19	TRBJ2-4	TGTGCCAGTAGGGGCTACACTGAAGCCAAAAACATTCAGTACTTC	CASRGYTEAKNIQYF
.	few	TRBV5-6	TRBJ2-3	TGTGCCAGCAGCTTGGATCTGGATACGCAGTATTTT	CASSLDLDTQYF
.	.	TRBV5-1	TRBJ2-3	TGCGCCAGCAGCCCCGAGAGGCCCACAGATACGCAGTATTTT	CASSPERPTDTQYF
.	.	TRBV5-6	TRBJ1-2	TGTGCCACCGGAACAGGGTCCAGTGGATTCGGAGCTAACTATGGCTACACCTTC	CATGTGSSGFGANYGYTF
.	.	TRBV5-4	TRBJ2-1	TGTGCCAGCACCACCGGTGGCGGGTCCTACAATGAGCAGTTCTTC	CASTTGGGSYNEQFF
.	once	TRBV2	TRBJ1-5	TGTGCCAGCAGTGAATGGCAGGGTCGGCAGCCCCAGCATTTT	CASSEWQGRQPQHF
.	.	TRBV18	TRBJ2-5	TGTGCCAGCTCACCACAGGAGACAGCTTCAGAGACCCAGTACTTC	CASSPQETASETQYF
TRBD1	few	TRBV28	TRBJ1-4	TGTGCCAGCAGTCCCACCGACAGGGTTGAAAAACTGTTTTTT	CASSPTDRVEKLFF
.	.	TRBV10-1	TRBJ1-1	TGCGCCAGCAGTGGGGGCGGACAGCGTGGGAACACTGAAGCTTTCTTT	CASSGGGQRGNTEAFF
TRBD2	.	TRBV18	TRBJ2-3	TGTGCCAGCTCACGGGGACTAGCAGATACGCAGTATTTT	CASSRGLADTQYF
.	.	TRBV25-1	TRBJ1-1	TGTGCCAGCAGTGTCCCGGGGGAGGGACGGAGGTCCACTGAAGCTTTCTTT	CASSVPGEGRRSTEAFF
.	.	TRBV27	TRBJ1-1	TGTGCCAGCAGTGGGCAGGGCCACACTGAAGCTTTCTTT	CASSGQGHTEAFF
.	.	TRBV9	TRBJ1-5	TGTGCCAGCAGCCCCCAAGACACGATCAATCAGCCCCAGCATTTT	CASSPQDTINQPQHF
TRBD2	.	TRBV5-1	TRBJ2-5	TGCGCCAGCAGCTTCGGGGCGGGGGGCGGACAAGAGACCCAGTACTTC	CASSFGAGGGQETQYF
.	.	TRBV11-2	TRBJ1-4	TGTGCCAGCAGCCCCGTTGCGGGGCTGATTGAAAAACTGTTTTTT	CASSPVAGLIEKLFF
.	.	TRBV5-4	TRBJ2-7	TGTGCCAGCAGCTTGGAGAGCTCCTACGAGCAGTACTTC	CASSLESSYEQYF
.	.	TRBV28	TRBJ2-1	TGTGCCAGCAGTTTATCCGTACTCTTTGCCAATGAGCAGTTCTTC	CASSLSVLFANEQFF
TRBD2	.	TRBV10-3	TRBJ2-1	TGTGCCATGACCGCCGGGACTAGCGGGGGGTTGACCTACAATGAGCAGTTCTTC	CAMTAGTSGGLTYNEQFF
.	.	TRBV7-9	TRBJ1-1	TGTGCCAGCAGCCAGGGGATCTCGAGGACTGAAGCTTTCTTT	CASSQGISRTEAFF
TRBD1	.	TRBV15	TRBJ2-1	TGTGCCACCAGAAGAACAGGGGTAGCCTACAATGAGCAGTTCTTC	CATRRTGVAYNEQFF
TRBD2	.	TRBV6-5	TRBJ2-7	TGTGCCAGCCGCCGGGGGGGGATCCCCTACGAGCAGTACTTC	CASRRGGIPYEQYF
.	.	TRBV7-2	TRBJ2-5	TGTGCCAGCAGCTTCGGCGGGGCTAAAGAGACCCAGTACTTC	CASSFGGAKETQYF
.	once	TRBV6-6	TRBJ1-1	TGTGCCAGCATCCAGGACAGCGTTAACACTGAAGCTTTCTTT	CASIQDSVNTEAFF
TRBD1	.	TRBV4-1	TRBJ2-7	TGCGCCAGCAGCCGCAACAGGGGGCTTCAGTCCTACGAGCAGTACTTC	CASSRNRGLQSYEQYF
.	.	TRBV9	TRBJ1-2	TGTGCCAGCAGCGTTCAGGCAGGGGTGAACTATGGCTACACCTTC	CASSVQAGVNYGYTF
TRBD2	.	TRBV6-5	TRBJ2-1	TGTGCCAGCAGTTTTTCTAGCGGCAGCTCCTACAATGAGCAGTTCTTC	CASSFSSGSSYNEQFF
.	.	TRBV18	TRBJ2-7	TGTGCCAGCTCACCACCGTCGCAGGGCGAGCAGTACTTC	CASSPPSQGEQYF
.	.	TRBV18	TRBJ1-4	TGTGCCAGCTCACCAAGAGCCAATGAAAAACTGTTTTTT	CASSPRANEKLFF
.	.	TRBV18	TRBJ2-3	TGTGCCAGCTCACCTCGTGGGGGGGATACGCAGTATTTT	CASSPRGGDTQYF
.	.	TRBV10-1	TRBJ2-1	TGCGCCAGCAGTGACCCAGCGGCCGGGTCCTACAATGAGCAGTTCTTC	CASSDPAAGSYNEQFF
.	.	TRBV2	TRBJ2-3	TGTGCCAGCCAACGGAGGGGCCCAGATACGCAGTATTTT	CASQRRGPDTQYF
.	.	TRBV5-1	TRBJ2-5	TGCGCCAGCAGCTTGGGGACTACGAAAGAGACCCAGTACTTC	CASSLGTTKETQYF
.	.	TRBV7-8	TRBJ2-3	TGTGCCAGCAGCTTAATGGACTTACACACAGATACGCAGTATTTT	CASSLMDLHTDTQYF
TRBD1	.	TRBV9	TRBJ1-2	TGTGCCAGCAGCGAAAACTGGGGGACAGGAGAATCTAACTATGGCTACACCTTC	CASSENWGTGESNYGYTF